These 29 T cell receptor beta chains came from one sample sequenced in a study of blood T cell repertoires in COVID-19. TCRdb's table, derived via immunoSEQ multiplex PCR, lists solely in-frame clones and lacks some. The sample contains hundreds of thousands of clones, more than 75% of which appear only once. The sequencing sample was made of PBMCs or T cells enriched from blood (not recorded which). These receptor sequences come from a man in his 60s who had recovered from COVID-19.

This sequence joins TRBV11-3 and TRBJ2-1, with 7 nucleotides matching TRBD2. The CDR3 totals 18 residues. The germline gives CDR1 SGHNT, CDR2 YENEEA. The junction had 13 bases not matched to a gene; V was cut back by 5 bases and J by 0 bases. The CDR3 reads CASSPMSASGVSYNEQFF. The CDR3 DNA follows: TGTGCCAGCAGCCCGATGTCGGCTAGCGGAGTCTCCTACAATGAGCAGTTCTTC.

CDR3 sequence reads: CASSLMSGGSPLHF. In DNA, the CDR3 is TGTGCCAGCAGCTTAATGTCGGGCGGGTCACCCCTCCACTTT. The rearrangement uses TRBV7-9 and TRBJ1-6; D not resolved. The CDR3 length is 14 residues. Looked up from germline, CDR1 is SEHNR and CDR2 is FQNEAQ (reference sequence). With 2 bases removed from V and 10 bases from J, the gap between germline ends came to 12 bases.

The chain recombines TRBV11-2 with TRBJ2-5; the match to TRBD2 covers 11 bases. J lost 2 bases, V lost 6 bases, and 8 bases had no gene match. This CDR3 is 16 amino acids long. The germline CDR1 and CDR2 sequences are SGHAT and FQNNGV. The CDR3 loop is CASRRPGLAAQETQYF. The CDR3 nucleotides are TGTGCCAGCAGGCGACCGGGACTAGCGGCGCAAGAGACCCAGTACTTC.

The chain couples TRBV5-8 to TRBJ1-4; 8 bases agree with TRBD1. The length of the CDR3 is 14 residues. Germline V CDR1 and CDR2: SGHTS, YDEGEE. V dropped 4 bases and J dropped 5; count of bases not matched to a gene: 4. CDR3 sequence (DNA): TGTGCCAGCAGCGACCGGGACAGGAATGAAAAACTGTTTTTT. Protein product: CASSDRDRNEKLFF.

The DNA of the CDR3 is TGTGCCAGCAGTTTATCTGGGGGGGGCTACGAGCAGTACTTC. The encoded protein is CASSLSGGGYEQYF. The chain carries TRBV27 and TRBJ2-7, with 7 bases matching TRBD2. Unmatched junction bases numbered 2, after V lost 0 bases and J lost 3 bases. The V gene's germline CDR1 is MNHEY and CDR2 SMNVEV (reference sequence). CDR3 length: 14 residues.

The rearrangement joins TRBV5-1 to TRBJ1-2; unclear D gene. Deletions cut 2 bases from V and 8 bases from J, with 16 bases between. Germline V gives CDR1 SGHRS, CDR2 YFSETQ. CDR3 length: 14 amino acids. The CDR3 protein is CASSFSGKEGGYTF. CDR3 nucleotides: TGCGCCAGCAGCTTCTCCGGAAAAGAGGGCGGCTACACCTTC.

The V and J genes are TRBV4-2 and TRBJ2-5; the D gene is possibly TRBD1 (5 bases). The V end was cut by 3 bases, the J end by 1 base, with 15 bases between. There are 16 residues in the CDR3. Germline V gene sequence: CDR1 LGHNA, CDR2 YNFKEQ. The CDR3 loop is CASSQAVTGIQETQYF. In DNA form, the CDR3 reads TGTGCCAGCAGCCAGGCCGTAACAGGCATCCAAGAGACCCAGTACTTC.

J is TRBJ1-2 and V is TRBV27, with no clear D. CDR1 and CDR2 from the germline V gene are MNHEY and SMNVEV (reference sequence). V lost 5 bases, J lost 5 bases, and 12 bases lay in between. This CDR3 contains 13 residues. The chain's CDR3 is CASSLSGSYGYTF. In DNA, the CDR3 is TGTGCCAGCAGTCTCTCTGGGAGTTATGGCTACACCTTC.

The chain uses TRBV4-3 and TRBJ1-5; the match to TRBD1 covers 7 bases. Germline values: CDR1 LGHNA, CDR2 YSLEER. V shed 3 bases, J shed 6 bases, and the junction held 5 bases outside the gene matches. The CDR3 sequence is 14 residues long. The CDR3 DNA sequence: TGCGCCAGCAGCCAGACACAGGGGTTTCAGCCCCAGCATTTT. Amino acid sequence: CASSQTQGFQPQHF.

The chain joins TRBV5-1 to TRBJ1-1; 9 bases are a match to TRBD1. J gave up 6 bases and V 0 bases, and 6 bases lay outside the gene matches. Germline V gives CDR1 SGHRS, CDR2 YFSETQ. This CDR3 comprises 15 residues. CDR3 in amino acids: CASSLEPGTGSEAFF. DNA of the CDR3: TGCGCCAGCAGCTTGGAGCCTGGGACAGGGTCTGAAGCTTTCTTT. Based on the CDR3 plus reference TRBV5-1 and TRBJ1-1, the full variable domain is KAGVTQTPRYLIKTRGQQVTLSCSPISGHRSVSWYQQTPGQGLQFLFEYFSETQRNKGNFPGRFSGRQFSNSRSEMNVSTLELGDSALYLCASSLEPGTGSEAFFGQGTRLTVV.

This rearrangement joins TRBV29-1 to TRBJ1-1, with D perhaps matching TRBD1 (6 bases). V was clipped by 1 base and J by 7 bases, with 19 bases between them. CDR1 and CDR2 (germline): SQVTM, ANQGSEA. The CDR3 loop spans 15 amino acids. The CDR3 DNA sequence: TGCAGCGTTGAAGTCCCAGGGGTCTCGGGTCTTGAAGCTTTCTTT. Amino acids: CSVEVPGVSGLEAFF.

The genes are TRBV9 and TRBJ1-2; D may be TRBD1 (6 bases). The germline gives CDR1 SGDLS, CDR2 YYNGEE. This CDR3 comprises 13 residues. With 4 bases removed from V and 6 bases from J, the gap between germline ends came to 13 bases. CDR3 region: CASSQDSVHGYTF. The CDR3 DNA reads as TGTGCCAGCAGCCAGGACAGCGTGCATGGCTACACCTTC.

The chain has TRBV29-1 and TRBJ1-2; D is undetermined. Germline CDR1 SQVTM, CDR2 ANQGSEA. The V and J ends lost 4 bases and 7 bases respectively, with 13 bases between them. The CDR3 extends over 12 amino acids. The CDR3 nucleotides read TGCAGCGTTGTGGCAGATCTTTCTGGCTACACCTTC. It yields the protein CSVVADLSGYTF. Based on the CDR3 plus reference TRBV29-1 and TRBJ1-2, the full variable domain is SAVISQKPSRDICQRGTSLTIQCQVDSQVTMMFWYRQQPGQSLTLIATANQGSEATYESGFVIDKFPISRPNLTFSTLTVSNMSPEDSSIYLCSVVADLSGYTFGSGTRLTVV.

The gene calls are TRBV19 and TRBJ1-5, with 8 bases matching TRBD1. Germline V gene sequence: CDR1 LNHDA, CDR2 SQIVND (reference sequence). This CDR3 comprises 15 residues. Trimming took 5 bases from V and 11 from J; bases not matched to a gene: 14. CDR3 region: CASSRQDRAPLAQHF. Written as DNA, the CDR3 is TGTGCCAGTAGTCGACAGGACAGGGCCCCTTTGGCCCAGCATTTT.

The V gene is TRBV27, the J gene TRBJ2-1, with a possible D match to TRBD1 (5 bases). V shed 0 bases and J shed 7 bases, with 28 bases lying between them. The CDR3 loop spans 20 amino acids. The germline gives CDR1 MNHEY, CDR2 SMNVEV (reference sequence). CDR3 in amino acids: CASSLSILTHHAQRGNEQFF. The CDR3 DNA is TGTGCCAGCAGTTTATCGATTTTAACGCACCACGCACAAAGGGGAAATGAGCAGTTCTTC.

The chain couples TRBV6-5 to TRBJ2-1; TRBD1 agrees at 7 bases. The CDR3 consists of 13 residues. Trimming cost V 6 bases and J 9 bases; bases outside gene matches: 8. Germline V gene sequence: CDR1 MNHEY, CDR2 SVGAGI. CDR3 loop: CASSRQGFGEQFF. CDR3 bases: TGTGCCAGCAGCCGACAGGGTTTTGGTGAGCAGTTCTTC.

The chain couples TRBV12-3 or TRBV12-4 to TRBJ2-5, with 7 bases fitting TRBD2. V was clipped by 7 bases and J by 4 bases; unmatched bases: 3. The CDR3 length is 12 residues. The CDR3 bases are TGTGCCAGCAAGAGGGAGGGAGAGACCCAGTACTTC. Translation: CASKREGETQYF.

The chain is built from TRBV25-1 and TRBJ1-5; 10 bases line up with TRBD1. Unmatched junction bases numbered 8, after V lost 6 bases and J lost 6 bases. The V gene's germline CDR1 is MGHDK and CDR2 SYGVNS. The CDR3 extends over 15 amino acids. The DNA of the CDR3 is TGTGCCAGCAGACCTGCGGGACAGGGGATTCAGCCCCAGCATTTT. This encodes CASRPAGQGIQPQHF.

The chain joins TRBV19 to TRBJ1-1; no clear D gene. V lost 5 bases and J 4 bases, leaving 20 bases between the germline ends. Germline loops: CDR1 LNHDA, CDR2 SQIVND (reference sequence). CDR3 length equals 16 residues. The CDR3 DNA reads as TGTGCCAGTAGTGGGCCGGCCCCAGATATAGGCACTGAAGCTTTCTTT. Amino acid sequence: CASSGPAPDIGTEAFF.

The V call is TRBV19, the J call TRBJ2-4; 9 positions agree with TRBD2. The CDR3 has 17 residues. Trimming at V came to 1 base and at J to 4 bases, leaving 8 bases not matched to a gene. Germline V gene lookup returns CDR1 LNHDA and CDR2 SQIVND (reference sequence). CDR3 coding DNA: TGTGCCAGTAGTATAGTCGGCCTAGCGGGAAGAAAAAACATTCAGTACTTC. Encoded protein: CASSIVGLAGRKNIQYF.

V is TRBV11-3 and J is TRBJ2-7; TRBD1 aligns across 10 bases. The germline V gene has CDR1 SGHNT and CDR2 YENEEA. The V and J ends lost 6 bases and 2 bases, in that order; junction bases with no gene match: 7. The CDR3 is 15 amino acids. The CDR3, as DNA: TGTGCCAGCAGTACCCGGGACAGGGGCCCCTACGAGCAGTACTTC. It is translated as CASSTRDRGPYEQYF.

CDR3 sequence: CATSSGSGDEQFF. CDR3 nucleotides: TGTGCCACCAGCAGCGGGAGTGGGGATGAGCAGTTCTTC. V and J are TRBV19 and TRBJ2-1, with 8 positions matching TRBD2. The CDR3 has 13 residues. Germline values: CDR1 LNHDA, CDR2 SQIVND (reference sequence). The V segment lost 10 bases and the J segment 8 bases; nucleotides outside the gene matches: 10.

V is TRBV5-6 and J is TRBJ2-7, with 7 bases aligning to TRBD1. CDR1 and CDR2 (germline): SGHDT, YYEEEE. Unmatched junction bases numbered 10, after V lost 4 bases and J lost 0 bases. The CDR3 is 16 amino acids. The CDR3 coding sequence is TGTGCCAGCAGCCCAACCGGGACAGTCTACTCCTACGAGCAGTACTTC. Protein product: CASSPTGTVYSYEQYF.

The chain joins TRBV19 to TRBJ1-1, with 8 bases lining up with TRBD1. The V and J ends lost 7 bases and 5 bases, in that order; junction bases with no gene match: 12. Germline V CDR1 and CDR2: LNHDA, SQIVND (reference sequence). The CDR3 has 15 amino acids. Here the CDR3 reads CASINRGTGSTEAFF. CDR3 nucleotide sequence: TGTGCCAGTATTAACAGGGGGACGGGGAGTACTGAAGCTTTCTTT.

The rearrangement links TRBV18 to TRBJ1-5; perhaps TRBD1 as D (5 bases). The CDR3 sequence is 16 residues long. Trimming took off 1 base at V and 2 bases at J, with 12 bases between the two ends. Looked up from germline, CDR1 is KGHSH and CDR2 is LQKENI. The DNA of the CDR3 is TGTGCCAGCTCACCACTCGGTGAAGGGGGCAATCAGCCCCAGCATTTT. Amino acid sequence: CASSPLGEGGNQPQHF.

This clone has just one count. The chain links TRBV5-6 to TRBJ2-1, with D perhaps matching TRBD1 (5 bases). The V gene's germline CDR1 is SGHDT and CDR2 YYEEEE. The CDR3 extends over 12 amino acids. Trimming shortened V by 4 bases and J by 9 bases, and 11 bases separated the two germline ends. CDR3 nucleotides: TGTGCCAGCAGCAAGGGGCCTGGTGAGCAGTTCTTC. Amino acid sequence: CASSKGPGEQFF.

The J gene is TRBJ1-3, the V gene TRBV28; D not resolved. This CDR3 region has 16 residues. Germline CDR1 is MDHEN and CDR2 is SYDVKM. V shed 4 bases and J shed 0 bases, with 13 bases lying between them. The CDR3 reads CASSSQEHLSGNTIYF. DNA for the CDR3: TGTGCCAGCAGTTCTCAAGAACATCTCTCTGGAAACACCATATATTTT.

The chain is built from TRBV15 and TRBJ2-1, with 7 positions matching TRBD2. CDR3 size: 16 residues. Germline CDR1 reads LNHNV; CDR2 reads YYDKDF (reference sequence). V lost 0 bases to trimming and J lost 5 bases; unmatched junction nucleotides: 7. CDR3 sequence: CATSRERGGSHNEQFF. In nucleotides, the CDR3 is TGTGCCACCAGCAGAGAGCGAGGCGGGAGCCACAATGAGCAGTTCTTC.

V usage is TRBV24-1 and J usage is TRBJ2-1; 13 bases are shared with TRBD2. Per germline, CDR1 KGHDR and CDR2 SFDVKD. The length of the CDR3 is 16 residues. V gave up 1 base and J gave up 10 bases; unmatched junction bases: 6. Here the CDR3 DNA reads TGTGCCACCAGTGATTTAACTAGCGGGAGGGCCGGGGAGCAGTTCTTC. This gives the protein CATSDLTSGRAGEQFF.